This T cell receptor (beta chain) was sequenced for a study of blood T cell repertoires in COVID-19. Whole-study context: PBMCs, B-cell-depleted T cells, or T cells were the source of the cDNA or gDNA that made up the material.

Losses at the gene ends were 10 bases for V and 1 base for J; bases not matched to a gene: 3. The CDR3 sequence is 13 residues long. The sample holds a few counts of this clone. Per the study methods: Estimation of nucleated cell counts relied on the amplification of reference gene primers. Measured with immunoSEQ multiplex PCR; TCRdb has only the in-frame clones, and not every one. V, J and clone size are taken as reported in that table, and D and trimming were inferred from the DNA itself. The sample comprises roughly 260,000 clones, roughly nine tenths of which are singletons, and more than 5% rests with the top ten. The study drew participants aged roughly 18 to 95 years from some 24 US areas. Participants reported their clinical history, and cohort assignment relied on those reports.

Sample: PBMCs or T cells enriched from blood (not recorded which). This TCR derives from a woman in her 30s with acute COVID-19. The chain links TRBV12-3 or TRBV12-4 to TRBJ2-2; 7 nucleotides agree with TRBD1. The CDR3: CATRQGNTGELFF. The CDR3 DNA sequence: TGTGCCACCAGACAGGGGAACACCGGGGAGCTGTTTTTT.